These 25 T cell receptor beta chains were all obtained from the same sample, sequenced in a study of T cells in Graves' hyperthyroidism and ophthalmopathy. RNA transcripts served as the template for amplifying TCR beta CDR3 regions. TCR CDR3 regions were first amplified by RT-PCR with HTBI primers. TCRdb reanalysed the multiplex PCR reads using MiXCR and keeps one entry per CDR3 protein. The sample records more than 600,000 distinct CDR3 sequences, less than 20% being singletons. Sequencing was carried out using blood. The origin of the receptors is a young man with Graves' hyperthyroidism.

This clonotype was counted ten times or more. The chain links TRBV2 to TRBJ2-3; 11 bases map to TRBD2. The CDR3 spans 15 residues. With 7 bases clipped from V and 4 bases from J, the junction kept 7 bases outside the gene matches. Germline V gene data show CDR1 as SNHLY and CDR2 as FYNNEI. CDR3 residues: CASTQELAGADTQYF. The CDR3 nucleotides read TGTGCCAGCACCCAGGAACTAGCGGGAGCAGATACGCAGTATTTT.

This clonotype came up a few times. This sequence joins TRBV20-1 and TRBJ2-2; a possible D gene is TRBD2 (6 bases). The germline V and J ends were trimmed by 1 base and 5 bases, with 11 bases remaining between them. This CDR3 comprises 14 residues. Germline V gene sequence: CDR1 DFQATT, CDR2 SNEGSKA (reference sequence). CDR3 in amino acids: CSARAGDTTGELFF. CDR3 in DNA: TGCAGTGCTAGAGCGGGAGATACGACCGGGGAGCTGTTTTTT.

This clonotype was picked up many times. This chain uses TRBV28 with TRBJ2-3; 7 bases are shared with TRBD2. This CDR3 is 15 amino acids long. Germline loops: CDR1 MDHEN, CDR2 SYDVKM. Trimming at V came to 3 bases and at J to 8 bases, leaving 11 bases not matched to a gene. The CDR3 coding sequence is TGTGCCAGCAGTTTCAGGTCGGGAGGCCATGGTACGCAGTATTTT. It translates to CASSFRSGGHGTQYF. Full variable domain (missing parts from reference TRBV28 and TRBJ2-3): DVKVTQSSRYLVKRTGEKVFLECVQDMDHENMFWYRQDPGLGLRLIYFSYDVKMKEKGDIPEGYSVSREKKERFSLILESASTNQTSMYLCASSFRSGGHGTQYFGPGTRLTVL.

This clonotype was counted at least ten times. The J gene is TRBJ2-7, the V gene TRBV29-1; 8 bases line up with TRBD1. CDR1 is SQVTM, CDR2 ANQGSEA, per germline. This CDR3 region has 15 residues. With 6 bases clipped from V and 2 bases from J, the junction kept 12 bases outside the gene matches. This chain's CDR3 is CSVVTGTGYPYEQYF. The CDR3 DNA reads TGCAGCGTCGTAACCGGGACAGGATACCCCTACGAGCAGTACTTC.

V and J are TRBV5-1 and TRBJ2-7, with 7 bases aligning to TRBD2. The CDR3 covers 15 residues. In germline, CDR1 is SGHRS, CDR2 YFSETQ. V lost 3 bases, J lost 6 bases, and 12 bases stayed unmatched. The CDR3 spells CASSSGGSRAGEQYF. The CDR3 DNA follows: TGCGCCAGCAGCTCGGGGGGAAGCAGGGCCGGCGAGCAGTACTTC.

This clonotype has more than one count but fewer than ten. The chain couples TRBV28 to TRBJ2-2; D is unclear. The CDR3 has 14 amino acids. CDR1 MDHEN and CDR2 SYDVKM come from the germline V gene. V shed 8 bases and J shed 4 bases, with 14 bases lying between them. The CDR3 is CASQITPGTGELFF. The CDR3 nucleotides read TGTGCCAGCCAGATCACGCCGGGCACCGGGGAGCTGTTTTTT.

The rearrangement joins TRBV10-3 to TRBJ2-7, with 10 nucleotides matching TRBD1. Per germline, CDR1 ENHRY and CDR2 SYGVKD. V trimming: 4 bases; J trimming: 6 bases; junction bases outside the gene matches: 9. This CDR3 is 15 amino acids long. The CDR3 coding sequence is TGTGCCATCAGTGGCCCCGGGACAGGGGCTACCGAGCAGTACTTC. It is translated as CAISGPGTGATEQYF.

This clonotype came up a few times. CDR3: CASSYDRGSSYEQYF. The CDR3 bases are TGTGCCAGCAGCTATGACAGGGGGAGCTCCTACGAGCAGTACTTC. V gene TRBV7-2 combines with J gene TRBJ2-7; TRBD1 agrees at 9 bases. Germline V CDR1 and CDR2: SGHTA, FQGNSA. The ends lost 4 bases at V and 0 bases at J; junction bases unmatched: 4. The CDR3 loop spans 15 amino acids.

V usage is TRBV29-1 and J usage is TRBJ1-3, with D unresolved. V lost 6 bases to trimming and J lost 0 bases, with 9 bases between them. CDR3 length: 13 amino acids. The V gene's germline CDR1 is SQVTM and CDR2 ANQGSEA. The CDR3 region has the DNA TGCAGCGTGATTACAGTCTCTGGAAACACCATATATTTT. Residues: CSVITVSGNTIYF.

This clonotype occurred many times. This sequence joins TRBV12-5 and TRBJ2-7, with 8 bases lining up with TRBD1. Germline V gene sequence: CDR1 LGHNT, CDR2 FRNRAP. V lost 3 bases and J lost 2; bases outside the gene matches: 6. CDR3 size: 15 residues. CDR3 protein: CASGLTGGIAYEQYF. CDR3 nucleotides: TGTGCTAGTGGTTTAACAGGGGGTATTGCCTACGAGCAGTACTTC.

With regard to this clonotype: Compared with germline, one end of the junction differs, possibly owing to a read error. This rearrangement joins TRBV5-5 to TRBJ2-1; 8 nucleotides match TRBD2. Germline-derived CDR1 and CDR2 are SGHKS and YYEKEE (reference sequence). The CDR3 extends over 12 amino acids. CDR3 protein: CSSTYSGTRQFF. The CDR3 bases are TGTTCCAGCACCTATTCCGGGACTAGGCAGTTCTTC.

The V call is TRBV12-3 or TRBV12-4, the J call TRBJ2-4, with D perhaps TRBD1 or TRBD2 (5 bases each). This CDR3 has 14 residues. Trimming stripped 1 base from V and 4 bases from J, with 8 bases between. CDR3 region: CASSLGGRKNIQYF. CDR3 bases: TGTGCCAGCAGTTTAGGGGGACGGAAAAACATTCAGTACTTC.

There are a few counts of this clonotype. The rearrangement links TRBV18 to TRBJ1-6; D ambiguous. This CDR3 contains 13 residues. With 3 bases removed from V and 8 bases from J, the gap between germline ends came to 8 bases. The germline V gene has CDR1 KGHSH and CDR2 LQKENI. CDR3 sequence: CASSPAFDSPLHF. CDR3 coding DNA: TGTGCCAGCTCACCCGCTTTCGATTCACCCCTCCACTTT.

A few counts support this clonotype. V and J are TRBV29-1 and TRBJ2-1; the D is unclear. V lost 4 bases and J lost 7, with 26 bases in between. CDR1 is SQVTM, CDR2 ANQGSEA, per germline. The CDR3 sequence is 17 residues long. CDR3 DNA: TGCAGCGTTGCACCCCCCTTGGAAGGAAGGGTGAGGAATGAGCAGTTCTTC. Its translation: CSVAPPLEGRVRNEQFF.

CDR3 nucleotides: TGTGCCAGCAGTGAACGAGAATTTCAGCCCCAGCATTTT. It encodes CASSEREFQPQHF. The rearrangement joins TRBV6-1 to TRBJ1-5; D gene uncertain. Germline lookup yields CDR1 MNHNS and CDR2 SASEGT. V shed 2 bases and J shed 6 bases, with 8 bases lying between them. The CDR3 is 13 residues long.

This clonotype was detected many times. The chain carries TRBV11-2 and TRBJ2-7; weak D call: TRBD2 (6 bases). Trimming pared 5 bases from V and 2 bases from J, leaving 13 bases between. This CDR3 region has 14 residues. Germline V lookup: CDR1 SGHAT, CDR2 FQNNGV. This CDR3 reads CASSAAGSTYEQYF. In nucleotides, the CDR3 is TGTGCCAGCAGCGCCGCGGGGTCAACCTACGAGCAGTACTTC.

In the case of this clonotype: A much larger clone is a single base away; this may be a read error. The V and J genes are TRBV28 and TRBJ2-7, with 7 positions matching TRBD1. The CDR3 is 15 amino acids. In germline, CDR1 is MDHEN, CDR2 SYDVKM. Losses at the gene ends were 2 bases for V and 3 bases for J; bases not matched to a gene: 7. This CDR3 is CASSLRGGPDYEQYF. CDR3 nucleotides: TGTGCCAGCAGTTTAAGAGGGGGCCCTGACTACGAGCAGTACTTC.

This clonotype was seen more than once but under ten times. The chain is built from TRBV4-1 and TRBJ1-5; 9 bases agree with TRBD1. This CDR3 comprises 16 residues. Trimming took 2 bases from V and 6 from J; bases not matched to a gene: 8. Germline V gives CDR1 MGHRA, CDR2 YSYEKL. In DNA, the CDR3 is TGCGCCAGCAGCCAAATGACAGGGGGAATGGGTCAGCCCCAGCATTTT. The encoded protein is CASSQMTGGMGQPQHF.

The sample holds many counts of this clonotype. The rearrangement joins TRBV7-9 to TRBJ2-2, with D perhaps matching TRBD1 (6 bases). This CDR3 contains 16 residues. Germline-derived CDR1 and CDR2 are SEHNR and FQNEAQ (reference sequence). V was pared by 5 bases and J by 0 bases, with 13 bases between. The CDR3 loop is CASSPYRVSNTGELFF. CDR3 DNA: TGTGCCAGCAGCCCCTACAGGGTTTCGAACACCGGGGAGCTGTTTTTT. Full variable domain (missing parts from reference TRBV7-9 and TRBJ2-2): DTGVSQNPRHKITKRGQNVTFRCDPISEHNRLYWYRQTLGQGPEFLTYFQNEAQLEKSRLLSDRFSAERPKGSFSTLEIQRTEQGDSAMYLCASSPYRVSNTGELFFGEGSRLTVL.

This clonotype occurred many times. The CDR3 protein is CASSERAVNYEQYF. In DNA form, the CDR3 reads TGTGCCAGCAGTGAACGGGCAGTAAACTACGAGCAGTACTTC. V is TRBV6-1 and J is TRBJ2-7; D is unclear. From germline, CDR1 is MNHNS and CDR2 SASEGT. V was shortened by 2 bases and J by 3 bases, with 11 bases between the two germline ends. This CDR3 has 14 amino acids.

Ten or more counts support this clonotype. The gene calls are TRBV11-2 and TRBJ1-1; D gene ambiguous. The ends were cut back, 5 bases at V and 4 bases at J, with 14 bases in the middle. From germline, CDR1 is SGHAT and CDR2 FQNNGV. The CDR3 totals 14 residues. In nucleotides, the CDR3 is TGTGCCAGCAGCACGCGGACTTTGAGCACTGAAGCTTTCTTT. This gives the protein CASSTRTLSTEAFF.

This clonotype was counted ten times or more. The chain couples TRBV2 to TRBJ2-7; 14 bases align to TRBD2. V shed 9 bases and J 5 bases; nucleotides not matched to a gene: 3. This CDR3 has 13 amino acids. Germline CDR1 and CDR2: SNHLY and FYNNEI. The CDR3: CARGLAGVNEQYF. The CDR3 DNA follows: TGTGCCAGGGGACTAGCGGGAGTCAACGAGCAGTACTTC.

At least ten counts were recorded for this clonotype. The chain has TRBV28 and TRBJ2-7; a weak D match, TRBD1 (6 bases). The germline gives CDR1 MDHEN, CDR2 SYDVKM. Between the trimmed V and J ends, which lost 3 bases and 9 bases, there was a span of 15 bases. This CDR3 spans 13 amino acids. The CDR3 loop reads CASSFPGASGQYF. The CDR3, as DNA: TGTGCCAGCAGTTTCCCAGGGGCAAGCGGGCAGTACTTC. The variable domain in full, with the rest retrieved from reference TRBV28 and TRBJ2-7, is DVKVTQSSRYLVKRTGEKVFLECVQDMDHENMFWYRQDPGLGLRLIYFSYDVKMKEKGDIPEGYSVSREKKERFSLILESASTNQTSMYLCASSFPGASGQYFGPGTRLTVT.

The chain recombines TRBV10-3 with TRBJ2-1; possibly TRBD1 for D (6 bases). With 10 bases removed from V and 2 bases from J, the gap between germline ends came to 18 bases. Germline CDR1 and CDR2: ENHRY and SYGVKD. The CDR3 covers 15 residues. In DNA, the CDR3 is TGTGCCACAGGGGCGGGCGAAGGTACCTACAATGAGCAGTTCTTC. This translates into CATGAGEGTYNEQFF.

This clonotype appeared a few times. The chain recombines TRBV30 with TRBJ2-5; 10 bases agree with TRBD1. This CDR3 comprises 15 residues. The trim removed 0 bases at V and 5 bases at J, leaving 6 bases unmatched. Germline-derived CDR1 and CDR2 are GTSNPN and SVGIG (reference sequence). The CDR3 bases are TGTGCCTGGAGTGTACGGGACAGGGGAATGGAGACCCAGTACTTC. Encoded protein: CAWSVRDRGMETQYF.